This T cell receptor (beta chain) is from a study of T cells in Graves' hyperthyroidism and ophthalmopathy. Exclusion of patients followed from uncontrolled infection, other autoimmune disease, pregnancy or lactation. Diagnosis rested on symptoms, serum thyroxine and TRAb, thyroid ultrasound, and orbital computed tomography. Amplification yielded TCR beta CDR3 regions, with RNA transcripts as the source. The HTBI primer set drove a first-round RT-PCR of the TCR CDR3. TCRdb ran MiXCR on the multiplex PCR reads and lists one entry per CDR3 protein. The sample has roughly 500,000 distinct CDR3 sequences, roughly 50% seen once. From germline, CDR1 is SNHLY and CDR2 FYNNEI. The CDR3 has 11 residues. Study-level findings and limits: A median around six months before onset, the model predicted ophthalmopathy. Most thyroid-expanded clonotypes above 0.001 were also found in blood.

This clonotype has a count of ten or more. The antigen is unknown. A junction end diverges from the germline sequence, so it may reflect a read error. This chain connects TRBV2 to TRBJ1-2, with 7 nucleotides matching TRBD1. The sequence was obtained from an adult woman with Graves' disease, either hyperthyroidism or ophthalmopathy (not recorded which). The sample comprised peripheral blood or thyroid tissue (not recorded which). Here the CDR3 DNA reads TGTGCCAGCAGCGACTTTGGGACAGCAAGCTTC. It translates to CASSDFGTASF.